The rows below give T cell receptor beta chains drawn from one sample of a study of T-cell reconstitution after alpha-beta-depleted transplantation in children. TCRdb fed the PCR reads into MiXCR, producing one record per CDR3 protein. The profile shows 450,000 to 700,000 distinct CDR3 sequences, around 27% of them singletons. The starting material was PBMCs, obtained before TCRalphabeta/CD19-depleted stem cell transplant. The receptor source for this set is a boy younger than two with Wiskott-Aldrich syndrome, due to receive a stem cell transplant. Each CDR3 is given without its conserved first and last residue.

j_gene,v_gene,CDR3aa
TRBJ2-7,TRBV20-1,SASLTREQY
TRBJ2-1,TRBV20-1,SARDRAGVSYNEQF
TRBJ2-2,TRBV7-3,ASSFHNAGELF
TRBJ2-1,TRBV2,ASSARGLGHEQF
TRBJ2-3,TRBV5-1,ASSLAGAPQDTQY
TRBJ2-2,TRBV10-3,AISSPNTGELF
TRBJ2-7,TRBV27,ASSYFRDGKIYEQY
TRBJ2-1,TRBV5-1,ASSWRSLAGDNEQF
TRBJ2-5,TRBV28,ASSLTGTLGETQY
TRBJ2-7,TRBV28,ASSFFAERY
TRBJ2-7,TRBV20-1,SAGTGGGYEQY
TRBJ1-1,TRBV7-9,ASSKTVNTEAF
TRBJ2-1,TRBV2,ASRLGMAREQF
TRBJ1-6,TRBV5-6,ASSSYRGTYNSPLH
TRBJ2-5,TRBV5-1,ASSTGGLGETQY
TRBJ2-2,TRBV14,ASSRIRNTGELF
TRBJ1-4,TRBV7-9,ASSSAGEKLF
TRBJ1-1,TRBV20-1,SAFKTGMNTEAF
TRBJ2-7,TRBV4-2,ASSQDRIAGVSYEQY
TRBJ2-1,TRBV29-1,SALPVVAGGYNEQF
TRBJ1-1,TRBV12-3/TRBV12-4,ASSFGQNLLMNTEAF
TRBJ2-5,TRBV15,ATSRTRLAETQY
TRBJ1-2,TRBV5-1,ASSLGAASGYT
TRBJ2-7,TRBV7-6,ASSFQELAGGPYEQY
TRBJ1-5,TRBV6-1,ASRATGTGQPQH
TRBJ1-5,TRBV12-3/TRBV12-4,ASSFLDQPQH
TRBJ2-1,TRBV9,ASSARIGTPGQEDNEQF
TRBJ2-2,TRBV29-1,SVGSGGSVTGELF
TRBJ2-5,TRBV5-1,ASRGRSDQETQY